This T cell receptor beta chain was sequenced during a study of T cell responses to AZD1222 COVID-19 vaccine. Study findings and constraints: The breadth and depth of Spike-specific TCRs increased once two AZD1222 doses had been given. The donor cohort was predominantly white British with a female majority, and clonal diversity may have been underestimated. Only a handful of AZD1222 recipients tested seropositive at baseline. Repertoires were obtained solely post-peak T cell response.

V was pared by 5 bases and J by 10 bases, with 14 bases between. CDR1 and CDR2 (germline): SEHNR, FQNEAQ (reference sequence). The CDR3 runs 12 residues. TCRdb's table, derived via immunoSEQ multiplex PCR, lists solely in-frame clones and lacks some. The sample has about 130,000 clones, 86% seen once. This clone was counted a few times. Its matching antigen is unknown. This chain connects TRBV7-9 to TRBJ1-2; a weak D match, TRBD1 (5 bases). The source is an adult in good health. Material: peripheral blood, obtained on day 0 of AZD1222 vaccination. Here the CDR3 reads CASSPEGRDYTF. The CDR3 region has the DNA TGTGCCAGCAGCCCGGAGGGGCGCGACTACACCTTC. Supplemented by reference TRBV7-9 and TRBJ1-2, the full variable domain reads DTGVSQNPRHKITKRGQNVTFRCDPISEHNRLYWYRQTLGQGPEFLTYFQNEAQLEKSRLLSDRFSAERPKGSFSTLEIQRTEQGDSAMYLCASSPEGRDYTFGSGTRLTVV.